These 21 T cell receptor beta chains were all obtained from the same sample, sequenced in a study of blood T cell repertoires in COVID-19. Clones were read by immunoSEQ multiplex PCR, and TCRdb kept only the in-frame ones, dropping some. The sample lists around 140,000 clones, 78% seen once, with just under 2% in the top ten. Sequenced material: peripheral blood. The receptors originated from a woman aged 55-70 years with acute or convalescent COVID-19.

The chain carries TRBV27 and TRBJ2-5; D possibly corresponds to TRBD1 (6 bases). V lost 6 bases and J 1 base, leaving 12 bases between the germline ends. The CDR3 length is 14 residues. From germline, CDR1 is MNHEY and CDR2 SMNVEV (reference sequence). CDR3 protein: CASSGQFAQETQYF. CDR3 nucleotides: TGTGCCAGCAGCGGACAGTTCGCCCAAGAGACCCAGTACTTC.

The rearrangement links TRBV5-4 to TRBJ2-5; perhaps TRBD2 as D (6 bases). Trimming stripped 4 bases from V and 1 base from J, with 11 bases between. Per germline, CDR1 SGHNT and CDR2 YYREEE (reference sequence). The CDR3 length is 14 residues. In nucleotides, the CDR3 is TGTGCCAGCAGCCCCTGGGACTCCCAAGAGACCCAGTACTTC. Its protein is CASSPWDSQETQYF.

V is TRBV9 and J is TRBJ1-1; TRBD1 might be the D (6 bases). V was pared by 0 bases and J by 0 bases, with 12 bases between. The CDR3 runs 16 residues. CDR1 is SGDLS, CDR2 YYNGEE, per germline. CDR3 region: CASSVGTDLMNTEAFF. The CDR3 DNA follows: TGTGCCAGCAGCGTAGGGACAGATCTCATGAACACTGAAGCTTTCTTT.

The J gene is TRBJ2-7, the V gene TRBV6-5; 8 bases fit TRBD1. With V trimmed by 0 bases and J by 2 bases, 6 bases remained unmatched. This CDR3 spans 16 amino acids. Germline V gives CDR1 MNHEY, CDR2 SVGAGI. DNA for the CDR3: TGTGCCAGCAGTTACTCCGGGACAGGCCTAACCTACGAGCAGTACTTC. It yields the protein CASSYSGTGLTYEQYF.

This chain connects TRBV28 to TRBJ2-7; 7 bases fit TRBD1. The CDR3 loop spans 12 amino acids. Trimming at V came to 10 bases and at J to 2 bases, leaving 5 bases not matched to a gene. Germline CDR1 is MDHEN and CDR2 is SYDVKM. DNA for the CDR3: TGTGCCACCGGGACAGCGACCTACGAGCAGTACTTC. It translates to CATGTATYEQYF.

This clone came up once. This chain connects TRBV2 to TRBJ2-3; TRBD1 matches 11 bases. Germline CDR1 SNHLY, CDR2 FYNNEI. With 3 bases clipped from V and 6 bases from J, the junction kept 8 bases outside the gene matches. The length of the CDR3 is 16 residues. The CDR3 sequence is CASSDAGTGGRDTQYF. As DNA, the CDR3 is TGTGCCAGCAGTGACGCAGGGACAGGGGGTCGCGATACGCAGTATTTT.

The chain uses TRBV28 and TRBJ2-3; possible D gene TRBD1, 5 bases. This CDR3 has 16 residues. Trimming removed 4 bases from V and 2 bases from J, with 16 bases in between. The germline CDR1 and CDR2 sequences are MDHEN and SYDVKM. The CDR3 DNA follows: TGTGCCAGCAGTTATCCCTCCGCAGGGTTCACAGATACGCAGTATTTT. Its protein is CASSYPSAGFTDTQYF. The whole variable domain, filled in from reference TRBV28 and TRBJ2-3, reads DVKVTQSSRYLVKRTGEKVFLECVQDMDHENMFWYRQDPGLGLRLIYFSYDVKMKEKGDIPEGYSVSREKKERFSLILESASTNQTSMYLCASSYPSAGFTDTQYFGPGTRLTVL.

V and J are TRBV15 and TRBJ2-5; D is undetermined. The CDR3 spans 15 residues. Germline assignment: CDR1 LNHNV and CDR2 YYDKDF (reference sequence). Trimming stripped 0 bases from V and 2 bases from J, with 10 bases between. The CDR3 region has the DNA TGTGCCACCAGCAGAGATCGGGTGGGTCAAGAGACCCAGTACTTC. Translated, it gives CATSRDRVGQETQYF.

The J gene is TRBJ2-7, the V gene TRBV5-1, with TRBD2 identical over 8 bases. This CDR3 contains 15 residues. Germline CDR1 is SGHRS and CDR2 is YFSETQ. Trimming took 0 bases from V and 6 from J; bases not matched to a gene: 8. Here the CDR3 DNA reads TGCGCCAGCAGCTTGGTCGGCGGGGGGAGGTCCGAGCAGTACTTC. Its protein product is CASSLVGGGRSEQYF.

The rearrangement links TRBV21-1 to TRBJ2-7; the table's D call, TRBD1, was not checked against the DNA. TRBV21-1 is a pseudogene locus. This CDR3 spans 16 amino acids. The CDR3 here is CASSLRQRLGSYEQYF. The CDR3, as DNA: TGTGCCAGCAGCTTGAGACAGCGTCTAGGTTCCTACGAGCAGTACTTC.

This chain uses TRBV9 with TRBJ2-7; TRBD1 matches at 9 bases. This CDR3 is built from 16 residues. CDR1 SGDLS and CDR2 YYNGEE come from the germline V gene. The J segment lost 5 bases and the V segment lost 4 bases, leaving 13 bases of the junction unmatched. CDR3 DNA: TGTGCCAGCAGCCCTCACGTCGGGACAGGGTACCACGAGCAGTACTTC. Encoded protein: CASSPHVGTGYHEQYF.

The chain has TRBV5-1 and TRBJ2-3; D possibly corresponds to TRBD1 (5 bases). V lost 4 bases and J 7 bases, leaving 19 bases between the germline ends. CDR3 length equals 15 residues. Germline-derived CDR1 and CDR2 are SGHRS and YFSETQ. CDR3 region: CASSQGHFGTNTQYF. The CDR3 DNA reads as TGCGCCAGCAGCCAAGGACATTTCGGCACGAATACGCAGTATTTT.

The chain has TRBV18 and TRBJ2-7; D is unresolved. The CDR3 is 15 amino acids. V lost 3 bases and J lost 5, with 17 bases in between. Germline V lookup: CDR1 KGHSH, CDR2 LQKENI. This chain's CDR3 is CASSPLGTIYDEQYF. DNA for the CDR3: TGTGCCAGCTCACCTCTGGGTACTATCTACGACGAGCAGTACTTC.

J is TRBJ1-1 and V is TRBV10-3; D possibly corresponds to TRBD1 (5 bases). The ends were cut back, 10 bases at V and 1 base at J, with 13 bases in the middle. The CDR3 totals 13 residues. Germline assignment: CDR1 ENHRY and CDR2 SYGVKD. The CDR3 loop is CATASGGNTEAFF. CDR3 DNA: TGTGCCACCGCAAGCGGGGGGAACACTGAAGCTTTCTTT.

The chain links TRBV15 to TRBJ2-7; 7 bases match TRBD2. The junction had 5 bases not matched to a gene; V was cut back by 0 bases and J by 3 bases. This CDR3 region has 15 residues. The germline V gene has CDR1 LNHNV and CDR2 YYDKDF (reference sequence). The CDR3 DNA follows: TGTGCCACCAGCAGAGATCTGCCTAGCGGCTACGAGCAGTACTTC. Translation: CATSRDLPSGYEQYF.

The gene calls are TRBV5-4 and TRBJ2-1, with a possible D match to TRBD2 (7 bases). The ends were cut back, 6 bases at V and 5 bases at J, with 18 bases in the middle. The CDR3 spans 15 residues. Germline CDR1 is SGHNT and CDR2 is YYREEE (reference sequence). The CDR3 is CASTTGIRGDNEQFF. The CDR3 DNA reads TGTGCCAGCACCACAGGGATTCGGGGGGACAATGAGCAGTTCTTC.

This chain joins TRBV18 and TRBJ2-3; 11 bases line up with TRBD2. CDR1 is KGHSH and CDR2 is LQKENI in the germline V gene. The CDR3 covers 16 residues. V was pared by 3 bases and J by 3 bases, with 5 bases of the junction left unmatched. In DNA form, the CDR3 reads TGTGCCAGCTCACCCTTAGCGGGAGGGCGAACAGATACGCAGTATTTT. This gives the protein CASSPLAGGRTDTQYF.

This clone was observed a single time. The rearrangement joins TRBV7-2 to TRBJ1-2; perhaps TRBD1 as D (6 bases). Germline V gene data show CDR1 as SGHTA and CDR2 as FQGNSA. The CDR3 runs 13 residues. Trimming removed 5 bases from V and 7 bases from J, with 14 bases in between. The CDR3 is CASSLRGGVGYTF. The CDR3 bases are TGTGCCAGCAGCCTGCGGGGGGGCGTTGGCTACACCTTC. The full variable domain, rest sourced from reference TRBV7-2 and TRBJ1-2, is GAGVSQSPSNKVTEKGKDVELRCDPISGHTALYWYRQSLGQGLEFLIYFQGNSAPDKSGLPSDRFSAERTGGSVSTLTIQRTQQEDSAVYLCASSLRGGVGYTFGSGTRLTVV.

The chain uses TRBV30 and TRBJ1-2; TRBD1 aligns across 8 bases. The CDR3 length is 12 residues. The J segment lost 8 bases and the V segment lost 2 bases, leaving 4 bases of the junction unmatched. Germline V gene sequence: CDR1 GTSNPN, CDR2 SVGIG (reference sequence). CDR3 region: CAWSMTGDGYTF. The CDR3 DNA reads as TGTGCCTGGAGTATGACAGGGGACGGCTACACCTTC.

The chain couples TRBV3-1 (or the pseudogene TRBV3-2) to TRBJ2-7, with a weak D call TRBD2 (6 bases). CDR1 LGHDT and CDR2 YNNKEL come from the germline V gene (reference sequence). This CDR3 spans 15 amino acids. V lost 0 bases and J 3 bases, leaving 12 bases between the germline ends. This CDR3 reads CASSQDFAGSYEQYF. The CDR3, as DNA: TGTGCCAGCAGCCAAGATTTTGCGGGAAGCTACGAGCAGTACTTC.

The chain links TRBV12-5 to TRBJ2-7, with D possibly matching TRBD1 (6 bases). This CDR3 has 12 residues. Trimming removed 4 bases from V and 6 bases from J, with 10 bases in between. Germline CDR1 and CDR2: LGHNT and FRNRAP. CDR3 coding DNA: TGTGCTAGTGGTTCCGAAGGGGGCGAGCAGTACTTC. Translated: CASGSEGGEQYF.